The rows below give T cell receptor beta chains drawn from one sample of a study of T-cell memory formation after mild COVID-19. TCRdb reprocessed the 5' RACE reads with MiXCR, giving one entry per CDR3 protein. The data show hundreds of thousands of distinct CDR3 sequences, roughly 20% seen once. The sample was PBMCs or a T cell subset sorted from them (not recorded which). Receptor source: a man aged 18 to 30 who had mild COVID-19 (a few samples of this study predate the infection). Cell type and time point are not known. The CDR3 runs from the conserved cysteine through the conserved F or W. Fields, in order: clone size, J gene, D gene, V gene, CDR3 protein, CDR3 DNA. The D gene is left open where the match is weak. Clone size is shown for a subset of rows, as once, few, many or a class of expanded clone.

- | TRBJ1-1 | TRBD1 | TRBV7-2 | CASRAAGTGVEAFF | TGTGCCAGCAGGGCGGCCGGGACAGGGGTTGAAGCTTTCTTT
- | TRBJ2-3 | - | TRBV4-1 | CASSQESMPSTDTQYF | TGCGCCAGCAGCCAAGAGTCCATGCCTAGCACAGATACGCAGTATTTT
few | TRBJ2-5 | - | TRBV5-5 | CASSFNPLTGVLQETQYF | TGTGCCAGCAGCTTTAATCCTCTAACAGGAGTCCTCCAAGAGACCCAGTACTTC
- | TRBJ1-1 | - | TRBV20-1 | CSAISTAVTTEAFF | TGCAGTGCCATATCGACAGCCGTTACCACTGAAGCTTTCTTT
- | TRBJ1-4 | - | TRBV4-1 | CASSQDRIWGEKLFF | TGCGCCAGCAGCCAAGATCGAATCTGGGGTGAAAAACTGTTTTTT
- | TRBJ2-7 | - | TRBV5-1 | CASSLVVGHSYEQYF | TGCGCCAGCAGCTTGGTTGTAGGGCACTCCTACGAGCAGTACTTC
- | TRBJ2-5 | TRBD1 | TRBV15 | CATSRSLRDRGQQYF | TGTGCCACCAGCAGATCACTACGGGACAGGGGACAACAGTACTTC
few | TRBJ2-3 | - | TRBV7-8 | CASRGRLEVTQYF | TGTGCCAGCCGAGGGCGCCTTGAAGTTACGCAGTATTTT
few | TRBJ1-6 | TRBD1 | TRBV6-5 | CASSYSGQGDSPLHF | TGTGCCAGCAGTTACTCGGGACAGGGCGATTCACCCCTCCACTTT
- | TRBJ1-6 | - | TRBV29-1 | CSVEDAAGRTLHF | TGCAGCGTTGAAGATGCGGCAGGGAGGACCCTCCACTTT
- | TRBJ2-1 | TRBD2 | TRBV5-1 | CASSQIAGGLGNEQFF | TGCGCCAGCAGCCAGATAGCGGGGGGGCTCGGAAATGAGCAGTTCTTC
medium-sized | TRBJ2-5 | - | TRBV29-1 | CSVWIQETQYF | TGCAGCGTTTGGATCCAAGAGACCCAGTACTTC
few | TRBJ2-3 | TRBD1 | TRBV5-1 | CASTLGQVTDTQYF | TGCGCCAGCACCCTCGGACAGGTCACAGATACGCAGTATTTT
few | TRBJ1-5 | - | TRBV3-2 | CASSHLTSNQPQHF | TGTGCCAGCAGCCACCTCACTAGCAATCAGCCCCAGCATTTT
- | TRBJ2-2 | TRBD2 | TRBV12-3/TRBV12-4 | CASSGTSGGTRPGELFF | TGTGCCAGCAGCGGGACTAGCGGGGGGACGAGGCCCGGGGAGCTGTTTTTT
- | TRBJ1-2 | - | TRBV19 | CASRGSALYGYTF | TGTGCCAGTAGGGGCTCGGCCCTCTATGGCTACACCTTC
- | TRBJ2-7 | - | TRBV4-1 | CASSPRGSGTYEQYF | TGCGCCAGCAGCCCCCGGGGTAGCGGAACCTACGAGCAGTACTTC
few | TRBJ2-1 | TRBD2 | TRBV7-2 | CASSLIAGGVSEQFF | TGTGCCAGCAGCTTGATAGCGGGGGGTGTTAGTGAGCAGTTCTTC
few | TRBJ2-1 | - | TRBV6-5 | CASSYSKGANEQFF | TGTGCCAGCAGTTACTCGAAAGGGGCTAATGAGCAGTTCTTC
- | TRBJ2-3 | TRBD2 | TRBV5-1 | CASSPGLAANSDTQYF | TGCGCCAGCAGCCCGGGACTAGCGGCAAATTCAGATACGCAGTATTTT
- | TRBJ1-2 | - | TRBV7-9 | CASSYKETVDYGYTF | TGTGCCAGCAGCTATAAAGAGACTGTTGACTATGGCTACACCTTC
- | TRBJ1-2 | TRBD1 | TRBV28 | CASRTMGGGVNYGYTF | TGTGCCAGCAGAACTATGGGAGGGGGCGTTAACTATGGCTACACCTTC
few | TRBJ2-3 | TRBD1 | TRBV12-3/TRBV12-4 | CASRPGTGQPDTQYF | TGTGCCAGCAGACCCGGGACAGGGCAACCTGATACGCAGTATTTT
few | TRBJ2-5 | TRBD2 | TRBV12-5 | CASGDPGTSGGQAAETQYF | TGTGCTAGTGGTGACCCCGGGACTAGCGGGGGGCAAGCAGCGGAGACCCAGTACTTC
few | TRBJ1-3 | - | TRBV6-5 | CASSREGFSGNTIYF | TGTGCCAGCAGTCGAGAGGGATTTTCTGGAAACACCATATATTTT
- | TRBJ1-5 | - | TRBV20-1 | CSARESNQPQHF | TGCAGTGCTAGGGAGAGCAATCAGCCCCAGCATTTT
few | TRBJ2-5 | - | TRBV7-8 | CASSLAGRFQETQYF | TGTGCCAGCAGCTTAGCTGGGAGGTTCCAAGAGACCCAGTACTTC
- | TRBJ2-7 | - | TRBV5-1 | CASSNNRASYEQYF | TGCGCCAGCAGCAACAACAGGGCCTCCTACGAGCAGTACTTC
- | TRBJ2-4 | - | TRBV21-1 | CASRPGTGPNIQYF | TGTGCCAGCCGCCCCGGGACAGGACCAAACATTCAGTACTTC